The 12 T cell receptor beta chains below were found in one sample sequenced in a study of cytomegalovirus exposure and HLA in healthy donors. 60 Vbeta and 13 Jbeta primers were used in PCR. Sequencing used immunoSEQ multiplex PCR; TCRdb keeps in-frame clones, though not all of them. Of around 200,000 clones in the sample, approximately 80% were seen once. The specimen sequenced was PBMCs. Receptors originate from a man over 45 in good health and CMV-seronegative.

This rearrangement joins TRBV28 to TRBJ1-4; 9 bases match TRBD1. Per germline, CDR1 MDHEN and CDR2 SYDVKM. V was clipped by 8 bases and J by 0 bases; unmatched bases: 4. The CDR3 length is 15 residues. CDR3 protein: CASGTGSATNEKLFF. CDR3 coding DNA: TGTGCCAGCGGGACAGGGTCCGCAACTAATGAAAAACTGTTTTTT.

The gene calls are TRBV2 and TRBJ1-5, with 8 bases matching TRBD1. CDR1 is SNHLY, CDR2 FYNNEI, per germline. V lost 4 bases to trimming and J lost 0 bases; unmatched junction nucleotides: 2. The CDR3 contains 15 residues. CDR3 DNA: TGTGCCAGCAGTGGACAGGGGAATAGCAATCAGCCCCAGCATTTT. As protein: CASSGQGNSNQPQHF.

CDR3 in amino acids: CASSLGLAGVADTQYF. DNA for the CDR3: TGTGCCAGCTCCCTCGGACTAGCGGGAGTGGCAGATACGCAGTATTTT. V gene TRBV18 combines with J gene TRBJ2-3; 13 nucleotides match TRBD2. The CDR3 runs to 16 residues. J lost 4 bases, V lost 6 bases, and 7 bases had no gene match. Germline V gene data show CDR1 as KGHSH and CDR2 as LQKENI.

The chain carries TRBV11-2 and TRBJ2-3; TRBD2 agrees at 8 bases. In germline, CDR1 is SGHAT, CDR2 FQNNGV. The trim removed 2 bases at V and 8 bases at J, leaving 21 bases unmatched. The CDR3 totals 19 residues. The CDR3 region is CASSLSGAGIAGTSGTQYF. The CDR3 DNA follows: TGTGCCAGCAGCTTATCGGGAGCGGGGATAGCGGGAACCTCTGGTACGCAGTATTTT.

The chain links TRBV6-5 to TRBJ2-7, with D possibly TRBD2 on 5 matching bases. This CDR3 contains 15 residues. V lost 2 bases and J lost 3, with 14 bases in between. Germline values: CDR1 MNHEY, CDR2 SVGAGI. CDR3 DNA: TGTGCCAGCAGTTACGTCACGGCTAGCAGCTACGAGCAGTACTTC. It is translated as CASSYVTASSYEQYF.

In this sample, this clone turned up a few times. The identical CDR3 is also encoded by other nucleotide sequences in the sample. The chain links TRBV6-5 to TRBJ1-5; D is unresolved. This CDR3 spans 14 amino acids. CDR1 and CDR2 from the germline V gene are MNHEY and SVGAGI. Trimming cost V 6 bases and J 0 bases, with 9 bases left between them. Here the CDR3 reads CASSRGGSNQPQHF. CDR3 bases: TGTGCCAGCAGCCGGGGTGGTAGCAATCAGCCCCAGCATTTT.

This chain links TRBV10-3 with TRBJ1-1; 8 bases align to TRBD1. The germline gives CDR1 ENHRY, CDR2 SYGVKD. Trimming took 5 bases from V and 3 from J; bases not matched to a gene: 8. The CDR3 runs 15 residues. The CDR3 DNA is TGTGCCATCAGTAGCAAGGACAGGGTCGACACTGAAGCTTTCTTT. It specifies CAISSKDRVDTEAFF.

The chain has TRBV5-1 and TRBJ1-1; D perhaps matches TRBD1 (5 bases). The CDR3 is made up of 15 amino acids. V was trimmed by 0 bases and J by 4 bases, leaving 13 bases between them. Germline CDR1 reads SGHRS; CDR2 reads YFSETQ. Here the CDR3 DNA reads TGCGCCAGCAGCTTGGTTGGAGGGGTTTCCACTGAAGCTTTCTTT. Amino acids: CASSLVGGVSTEAFF.

The CDR3 loop reads CASSLAPTGNYGYTF. The CDR3 DNA reads TGTGCCAGCAGCTTAGCCCCGACAGGGAACTATGGCTACACCTTC. The chain links TRBV7-9 to TRBJ1-2, with 7 nucleotides matching TRBD1. CDR1 SEHNR and CDR2 FQNEAQ come from the germline V gene (reference sequence). V lost 0 bases, J lost 2 bases, and 3 bases stayed unmatched. This CDR3 has 15 amino acids.

The chain combines TRBV27 with TRBJ1-1, with 7 positions matching TRBD1. This CDR3 is 16 amino acids long. From germline, CDR1 is MNHEY and CDR2 SMNVEV (reference sequence). V was pared by 3 bases and J by 1 base, with 8 bases of the junction left unmatched. CDR3 bases: TGTGCCAGCAGTTTCTGGAGGGGGCACTGGAACACTGAAGCTTTCTTT. Translated, it gives CASSFWRGHWNTEAFF.

This chain joins TRBV27 and TRBJ2-1; 14 bases align to TRBD2. Germline V gives CDR1 MNHEY, CDR2 SMNVEV (reference sequence). The trim removed 3 bases at V and 8 bases at J, leaving 0 bases unmatched. This CDR3 region has 14 residues. This chain's CDR3 is CASSLGLAGDEQFF. CDR3 nucleotide sequence: TGTGCCAGCAGTTTGGGACTAGCGGGAGATGAGCAGTTCTTC.

The chain carries TRBV11-2 and TRBJ2-7, with 8 nucleotides matching TRBD1. CDR3 length equals 15 residues. Germline V lookup: CDR1 SGHAT, CDR2 FQNNGV. The V segment lost 2 bases and the J segment 1 base; nucleotides outside the gene matches: 4. In DNA, the CDR3 is TGTGCCAGCAGCTTACATGGGACAGGTTCCTACGAGCAGTACTTC. It translates to CASSLHGTGSYEQYF.